This T cell receptor beta chain was recorded in a study of beta chain features in type 1 diabetes. Study-level background: There was similarity between patients and healthy donors in age, gender and cell yields. Study-wide results and caveats: Moderate yet significant TCRB CDR3 shortening was seen in Type 1 diabetes patients in all four CD4+ subsets. The study found fewer insertions and more deletions at VDJ junctions in type 1 diabetes patients.

This clone was found a few times. As yet, its antigen is unknown. Of the isolated RNA, all was reverse transcribed, and so the sequenced material was expressed TCRB transcripts. Clones were sequenced by immunoSEQ multiplex PCR, and TCRdb holds only the in-frame ones, with some missing. The sample lists over 600,000 clones; under 15% were seen once. The TCR originated in a man aged 25-45 years with type 1 diabetes. Material: naive CD4+ T cells from blood.

CDR3 bases: TGTGCCTGCCCTCCCCAGGGTAGGAATTCACCCCTCCACTTT. It specifies CACPPQGRNSPLHF. The V and J genes are TRBV30 and TRBJ1-6; D is perhaps TRBD1 (5 bases). The CDR3 loop spans 14 amino acids. Trimming pared 6 bases from V and 7 bases from J, leaving 16 bases between. Germline V gene lookup returns CDR1 GTSNPN and CDR2 SVGIG (reference sequence).